This entry concerns a single T cell receptor beta chain. Antigen: not known. 60 Vbeta and 13 Jbeta primers were used in PCR. Per the original data handling: Roughly 11 million shared chains were among about 80 million unique TCR beta chains counted in a later analysis. Using immunoSEQ multiplex PCR, the repertoire was profiled, and TCRdb retains in-frame clones only, with some absent. V and J calls and clone size come straight from that table; D and trimming were deduced from the DNA. The sample gives some 160,000 clones, around 77% of which show up once; 2% to 2.5% is in the top ten. This sample is part of a study of cytomegalovirus exposure and HLA in healthy donors. Study results and caveats: In an earlier analysis, in under 700 donors, most V segments appeared productive either ~90% or ~30% of the time. Later work showed greater clonal expansion in HLA-associated TCR beta chains than in equally common others.

This CDR3 comprises 17 residues. Germline loops: CDR1 MDHEN, CDR2 SYDVKM. Trimming removed 8 bases from V and 2 bases from J, with 22 bases in between. The gene calls are TRBV28 and TRBJ1-5; TRBD1 is a possible D gene (6 bases). The sample comprised PBMCs. This TCR came from a man aged 55 to 70 in good health and CMV-seronegative. The CDR3 DNA is TGTGCCAGCTCAGTTGGAGGGGGGGGCGGGGGCAATCAGCCCCAGCATTTT. Translation gives CASSVGGGGGGNQPQHF.